Shown below are 32 T cell receptor beta chains from a single sample sequenced in a study of OX40 agonist ivuxolimab in advanced cancers. Clones were read by immunoSEQ multiplex PCR, and TCRdb kept only the in-frame ones, dropping some. The sample lists approximately 100,000 clones; about nine tenths were seen once. The starting material was CD4+ or CD8+ T cells sorted from blood, obtained in a trial of the OX40 agonist ivuxolimab. The receptors come from an adult with an advanced solid tumor such as melanoma, head and neck, liver or kidney cancer.

The genes are TRBV25-1 and TRBJ1-2, with D maybe TRBD1 (5 bases). CDR1 and CDR2 (germline): MGHDK, SYGVNS. The CDR3 totals 14 residues. Trimming pared 2 bases from V and 8 bases from J, leaving 15 bases between. CDR3 DNA: TGTGCCAGCAGTGAAAGCGAGGGGCGCGTAGGCTACACCTTC. Protein sequence: CASSESEGRVGYTF.

The chain carries TRBV27 and TRBJ2-7, with 7 bases fitting TRBD1. Losses at the gene ends were 5 bases for V and 3 bases for J; bases not matched to a gene: 4. Germline V gene data show CDR1 as MNHEY and CDR2 as SMNVEV (reference sequence). The CDR3 has 13 residues. The CDR3 is CASSRDSGYEQYF. Written as DNA, the CDR3 is TGTGCCAGCAGTAGGGACAGCGGCTACGAGCAGTACTTC.

The chain is built from TRBV5-4 and TRBJ1-2; 9 bases map to TRBD1. Germline V gene data show CDR1 as SGHNT and CDR2 as YYREEE (reference sequence). V trimming: 4 bases; J trimming: 5 bases; junction bases outside the gene matches: 6. The CDR3 is 14 amino acids. The CDR3 sequence is CASSTGTGSYGYTF. CDR3 nucleotides: TGTGCCAGCAGCACCGGGACAGGGAGTTATGGCTACACCTTC.

V gene TRBV29-1 combines with J gene TRBJ2-7; D not resolved. The CDR3 has 10 residues. V was cut by 4 bases and J by 7 bases, with 8 bases left in between. CDR1 SQVTM and CDR2 ANQGSEA come from the germline V gene. This chain's CDR3 is CSVGSGEQYF. The CDR3 bases are TGCAGCGTTGGATCGGGTGAGCAGTACTTC.

J is TRBJ2-3 and V is TRBV6-5, with D hard to call. The CDR3 covers 16 residues. Trimming shortened V by 0 bases and J by 6 bases, and 16 bases separated the two germline ends. CDR1 and CDR2 (germline): MNHEY, SVGAGI. Written as DNA, the CDR3 is TGTGCCAGCAGTTACTCGAGGTCCCAGTCATCGGATACGCAGTATTTT. Its translation is CASSYSRSQSSDTQYF.

The chain recombines TRBV11-2 with TRBJ1-1, with D possibly being TRBD1 (6 bases). The germline V gene encodes CDR1 SGHAT and CDR2 FQNNGV. There are 15 residues in the CDR3. V lost 5 bases and J 4 bases, leaving 17 bases between the germline ends. CDR3 nucleotide sequence: TGTGCCAGCAGCCCGGAAGGGGGGGGGAGCACTGAAGCTTTCTTT. Amino acids: CASSPEGGGSTEAFF. Complete variable domain (other parts from reference TRBV11-2 and TRBJ1-1): EAGVAQSPRYKIIEKRQSVAFWCNPISGHATLYWYQQILGQGPKLLIQFQNNGVVDDSQLPKDRFSAERLKGVDSTLKIQPAKLEDSAVYLCASSPEGGGSTEAFFGQGTRLTVV.

The chain combines TRBV9 with TRBJ2-2; TRBD2 is a possible D gene (5 bases). Per germline, CDR1 SGDLS and CDR2 YYNGEE. The CDR3 consists of 14 residues. V gave up 0 bases and J gave up 4 bases, with 7 bases separating them. The CDR3 DNA reads TGTGCCAGCAGCGTAGGAGGGCCCACCGGGGAGCTGTTTTTT. It translates to CASSVGGPTGELFF. The variable domain in full, with the rest retrieved from reference TRBV9 and TRBJ2-2, is DSGVTQTPKHLITATGQRVTLRCSPRSGDLSVYWYQQSLDQGLQFLIQYYNGEERAKGNILERFSAQQFPDLHSELNLSSLELGDSALYFCASSVGGPTGELFFGEGSRLTVL.

The chain employs TRBV7-2 and TRBJ2-3; TRBD2 matches at 10 bases. CDR3 length: 15 amino acids. V shed 7 bases, J shed 7 bases, and the junction held 11 bases outside the gene matches. Germline loops: CDR1 SGHTA, CDR2 FQGNSA. CDR3 residues: CASKGAGGPGNTQYF. The CDR3 bases are TGTGCCAGCAAGGGAGCGGGGGGGCCGGGGAATACGCAGTATTTT.

The chain joins TRBV9 to TRBJ1-2; D possibly corresponds to TRBD1 (6 bases). Germline V lookup: CDR1 SGDLS, CDR2 YYNGEE. This CDR3 is built from 13 residues. V lost 3 bases to trimming and J lost 5 bases, with 11 bases between them. The CDR3 reads CASSAQQGYGYTF. The CDR3 DNA is TGTGCCAGCAGCGCTCAACAGGGTTATGGCTACACCTTC. Complete variable domain (other parts from reference TRBV9 and TRBJ1-2): DSGVTQTPKHLITATGQRVTLRCSPRSGDLSVYWYQQSLDQGLQFLIQYYNGEERAKGNILERFSAQQFPDLHSELNLSSLELGDSALYFCASSAQQGYGYTFGSGTRLTVV.

V is TRBV6-1 and J is TRBJ1-2; the D gene is possibly TRBD1 (6 bases). CDR3 length: 15 residues. Trimming removed 3 bases at V and 4 bases at J, with 15 bases between. Germline CDR1 reads MNHNS; CDR2 reads SASEGT. CDR3 bases: TGTGCCAGCAGTGAGCAGGGGACGACTAGCTATGGCTACACCTTC. Translation: CASSEQGTTSYGYTF.

This clone was recorded a few times. The V gene is TRBV28, the J gene TRBJ1-2; D remains ambiguous. Germline CDR1 MDHEN, CDR2 SYDVKM. The CDR3 consists of 14 residues. The germline V and J ends were trimmed by 7 bases and 4 bases, with 16 bases remaining between them. DNA for the CDR3: TGTGCCAGCATCTCCGGCGAAGGGATCTATGGCTACACCTTC. It codes for CASISGEGIYGYTF.

The J gene is TRBJ2-2, the V gene TRBV30; D not certain. Between the trimmed V and J ends, which lost 4 bases and 1 base, there was a span of 7 bases. The V gene's germline CDR1 is GTSNPN and CDR2 SVGIG (reference sequence). The CDR3 totals 13 residues. CDR3 protein: CAWKKLNTGELFF. Written as DNA, the CDR3 is TGTGCCTGGAAAAAGTTGAACACCGGGGAGCTGTTTTTT.

The V and J genes are TRBV4-3 and TRBJ1-2; D is undetermined. Germline V gives CDR1 LGHNA, CDR2 YSLEER. V dropped 0 bases and J dropped 5 bases, with 16 bases sitting between them. The length of the CDR3 is 16 residues. CDR3 sequence reads: CASSQDQKGAAYGYTF. The CDR3 DNA reads TGCGCCAGCAGCCAAGACCAAAAGGGAGCAGCTTATGGCTACACCTTC.

The chain uses TRBV18 and TRBJ2-7, with D unresolved. Trimming took off 3 bases at V and 2 bases at J, with 8 bases between the two ends. Germline CDR1 and CDR2: KGHSH and LQKENI. The CDR3 runs to 13 residues. CDR3 sequence reads: CASSPVNPYEQYF. CDR3 bases: TGTGCCAGCTCACCGGTCAACCCCTACGAGCAGTACTTC.

This chain joins TRBV27 and TRBJ1-5; D gene ambiguous. V was cut by 5 bases and J by 2 bases, with 16 bases left in between. Germline values: CDR1 MNHEY, CDR2 SMNVEV (reference sequence). The CDR3 covers 16 residues. The CDR3 region is CASSGNLGKGNQPQHF. DNA for the CDR3: TGTGCCAGCAGTGGAAATCTGGGAAAAGGCAATCAGCCCCAGCATTTT.

V and J are TRBV7-3 and TRBJ2-2, with D possibly matching TRBD2 (6 bases). This CDR3 is 14 amino acids long. Per the germline V gene, CDR1 is SGHTA and CDR2 is FQGTGA. Between the trimmed V and J ends, which lost 3 bases and 3 bases, there was a span of 8 bases. The CDR3: CASSFGTHTGELFF. The CDR3 bases are TGTGCCAGCAGCTTTGGGACTCACACCGGGGAGCTGTTTTTT.

This clone came up once. The J gene is TRBJ1-1, the V gene TRBV11-2, with a possible D match to TRBD1 (6 bases). This CDR3 region has 14 residues. Germline CDR1 is SGHAT and CDR2 is FQNNGV. V was cut by 3 bases and J by 4 bases, with 12 bases left in between. The chain's CDR3 is CASSFGGRSTEAFF. CDR3 sequence (DNA): TGTGCCAGCAGCTTCGGGGGGCGGAGCACTGAAGCTTTCTTT.

The chain links TRBV7-9 to TRBJ2-2; D uncertain. This CDR3 region has 13 residues. Germline CDR1 reads SEHNR; CDR2 reads FQNEAQ (reference sequence). Trimming removed 4 bases from V and 4 bases from J, with 7 bases in between. The CDR3 DNA reads as TGTGCCAGCAGCTCAGTAGTCACCGGGGAGCTGTTTTTT. The encoded protein is CASSSVVTGELFF.

This clone was detected a few times. V is TRBV7-2 and J is TRBJ1-5, with D possibly TRBD1 on 6 matching bases. Trimming removed 1 base at V and 7 bases at J, with 14 bases between. The CDR3 length is 15 residues. Per germline, CDR1 SGHTA and CDR2 FQGNSA. The CDR3, as DNA: TGTGCCAGCAGCTTAGTCTGGCAGGGGAACCAGCCCCAGCATTTT. The encoded protein is CASSLVWQGNQPQHF.

The rearrangement links TRBV19 to TRBJ2-6; no reliable D call. With 4 bases removed from V and 0 bases from J, the gap between germline ends came to 4 bases. CDR1 LNHDA and CDR2 SQIVND come from the germline V gene (reference sequence). The CDR3 is made up of 14 amino acids. CDR3 sequence: CASSSVSGANVLTF. The CDR3 DNA reads TGTGCCAGTAGTAGCGTCTCTGGGGCCAACGTCCTGACTTTC.

V gene TRBV30 combines with J gene TRBJ1-6; tentative D call: TRBD1 (5 bases). The germline V gene has CDR1 GTSNPN and CDR2 SVGIG (reference sequence). The length of the CDR3 is 12 residues. Trimming removed 7 bases at V and 8 bases at J, with 12 bases between. In DNA, the CDR3 is TGTGCCTCGGGGGTTCTTGATTCACCCCTCCACTTT. This encodes CASGVLDSPLHF.

This chain joins TRBV19 and TRBJ2-2; a possible D gene is TRBD2 (7 bases). The CDR3 has 14 amino acids. Germline V gives CDR1 LNHDA, CDR2 SQIVND (reference sequence). CDR3: CAGGGAGSTGELFF. The CDR3 coding sequence is TGTGCGGGGGGCGGAGCGGGGAGTACCGGGGAGCTGTTTTTT.

The chain uses TRBV29-1 and TRBJ2-7; no reliable D call. Looked up from germline, CDR1 is SQVTM and CDR2 is ANQGSEA. Between the trimmed V and J ends, which lost 3 bases and 2 bases, there was a span of 8 bases. The CDR3 consists of 12 residues. CDR3 DNA: TGCAGCGTTGAGAAGGAAGCCTACGAGCAGTACTTC. Translated, it gives CSVEKEAYEQYF.

The chain uses TRBV7-8 and TRBJ2-3; maybe TRBD2 (5 bases). Germline V gives CDR1 SGHVS, CDR2 FQNEAQ. The length of the CDR3 is 16 residues. The V gene lost 5 bases and the J gene lost 0 bases, with 15 bases spanning the gap. The CDR3 spells CASSLSEGRSTDTQYF. The CDR3 DNA reads TGTGCCAGCAGCCTGAGCGAGGGTCGGAGCACAGATACGCAGTATTTT.

J is TRBJ2-3 and V is TRBV10-3; TRBD1 agrees at 10 bases. This CDR3 has 19 residues. Germline CDR1 is ENHRY and CDR2 is SYGVKD. The ends lost 4 bases at V and 3 bases at J; junction bases unmatched: 16. CDR3 sequence (DNA): TGTGCCATCAGTGGGGCTATGGGAGGGACAGGGGAAATAACAGATACGCAGTATTTT. The encoded protein is CAISGAMGGTGEITDTQYF.

Only one count was recorded for this clone. This sequence joins TRBV5-1 and TRBJ2-5, with 8 bases identical to TRBD2. Germline values: CDR1 SGHRS, CDR2 YFSETQ. The CDR3 is 14 amino acids. J lost 5 bases, V lost 3 bases, and 6 bases had no gene match. The CDR3, as DNA: TGCGCCAGCAGCTCCGGGACTAGTGTGGAGACCCAGTACTTC. Translated, it gives CASSSGTSVETQYF.

The V call is TRBV5-1, the J call TRBJ1-3; D remains unclear. The CDR3 sequence is 17 residues long. V dropped 0 bases and J dropped 4 bases, with 17 bases sitting between them. The germline CDR1 and CDR2 sequences are SGHRS and YFSETQ. This chain's CDR3 is CASSLASTPSSGNTIYF. As DNA, the CDR3 is TGCGCCAGCAGCTTGGCCTCCACCCCGTCCTCGGGAAACACCATATATTTT. The entire variable domain, with the rest obtained from reference TRBV5-1 and TRBJ1-3, is as follows: KAGVTQTPRYLIKTRGQQVTLSCSPISGHRSVSWYQQTPGQGLQFLFEYFSETQRNKGNFPGRFSGRQFSNSRSEMNVSTLELGDSALYLCASSLASTPSSGNTIYFGEGSWLTVV.

The gene calls are TRBV7-2 and TRBJ2-1, with 12 bases matching TRBD2. This CDR3 has 16 amino acids. V gave up 5 bases and J gave up 10 bases; unmatched junction bases: 12. Germline V lookup: CDR1 SGHTA, CDR2 FQGNSA. The CDR3 DNA is TGTGCCAGCAGCCCGCGATCTAGCGGGGGGGCCTTAGAGCAGTTCTTC. Translating gives CASSPRSSGGALEQFF.

The chain joins TRBV15 to TRBJ1-4; D unclear. The V end lost 0 bases, the J end lost 12 bases, and 11 bases lay between the germline ends. Germline V gene lookup returns CDR1 LNHNV and CDR2 YYDKDF (reference sequence). The CDR3 extends over 13 amino acids. CDR3 in DNA: TGTGCCACCAGCAGAGATAGGGCAGAGGAACTGTTTTTT. This encodes CATSRDRAEELFF.

The chain combines TRBV30 with TRBJ1-4; D is possibly TRBD1 (6 bases). The V end was cut by 5 bases, the J end by 3 bases, with 16 bases between. From germline, CDR1 is GTSNPN and CDR2 SVGIG (reference sequence). CDR3 length: 15 amino acids. Here the CDR3 reads CAWAVQGRPNEKLFF. The CDR3 coding sequence is TGTGCCTGGGCAGTACAGGGTAGGCCTAATGAAAAACTGTTTTTT.

V and J are TRBV30 and TRBJ2-7; 8 bases are a match to TRBD1. This CDR3 is built from 14 residues. With 0 bases clipped from V and 3 bases from J, the junction kept 4 bases outside the gene matches. CDR1 is GTSNPN, CDR2 SVGIG, per germline (reference sequence). CDR3 protein: CAWSVSQGDYEQYF. The CDR3 DNA follows: TGTGCCTGGAGTGTATCACAGGGGGACTACGAGCAGTACTTC.

The rearrangement uses TRBV11-2 and TRBJ1-4; D is possibly TRBD1 (5 bases). V was pared by 1 base and J by 8 bases, with 20 bases between. The CDR3 runs to 17 residues. Germline assignment: CDR1 SGHAT and CDR2 FQNNGV. The CDR3 spells CASSLGTLAGEGEKLFF. The CDR3 bases are TGTGCCAGCAGCTTAGGTACCCTGGCCGGAGAGGGGGAAAAACTGTTTTTT.